This T cell receptor (beta chain) originates from a study of OX40 agonist ivuxolimab in advanced cancers. Broadly, across the study: The costimulatory receptor OX40 (CD134) was targeted by ivuxolimab, a fully human IgG2 agonistic monoclonal antibody. Intravenous ivuxolimab was administered to patients every 2 weeks at six dose levels: 0.01, 0.1, 0.3, 1.5, 3 and 10 mg/kg. Among the 52 dose-escalation patients, around 20 had hepatocellular carcinoma, approximately 15 melanoma, 9 renal cell carcinoma and 9 head and neck cancer. In the dose-escalation cohort, 75% to 85% of patients were male, and the mean age was 60 years with a range of about 20 to 90. Prior anti-PD-1, anti-PD-L1 or anti-CTLA-4 therapy was permitted, and 40% to 50% of dose-escalation patients had received checkpoint inhibitors. Partial responses were achieved by three dose-escalation patients, of whom one had hepatocellular carcinoma and two had cutaneous melanoma. Peripheral TCRbeta sequencing aimed to test whether ivuxolimab altered TCR sequence diversity and caused clonal T-cell expansion. The monotherapy dose-escalation portion (N of about 52 patients) of the phase I ivuxolimab trial is reported in the paper.

Genomic DNA was extracted from sorted cells for sequencing of the TCRbeta CDR3 region. TCRbeta CDR3 regions were sequenced using the immunoSEQ Assay. TCRdb carries this immuneACCESS record with in-frame sequences only. Its versions omit some clonotypes, under half of them owing to an unresolved V gene in the studies checked, with the rest unexplained. The sample yields over 50,000 clones; approximately 90% were counted once. The ten largest clones add up to around 1.4% of the sample. The trial excluded patients who had a history of autoimmune disease or who were on systemic immunosuppression. Peripheral blood for TCR sequencing was drawn from every dose cohort at baseline, at cycle 4 day 1 and at cycle 7 day 1. The samples were drawn from a first-in-human, open-label, multicenter phase I dose-escalation trial of ivuxolimab. Adults with locally advanced or metastatic head and neck squamous cell, hepatocellular, melanoma or renal cell carcinoma were enrolled in the trial. Before TCR sequencing, CD4+ and CD8+ T cells were separately sorted from peripheral blood.

V and J lose 2 bases and 1 base, and a span of 9 bases separates them. From cysteine to phenylalanine, the CDR3 is 14 amino acids long. Of all the DNA, just the CDR3 is kept, 42 bases in frame from base 1. The germline V gene sets CDR1 to SGHRS and CDR2 to YFSETQ. As regards this clone: Its antigen specificity is not known. Base qualities are missing; no much larger clone stands one base away.

Broader findings and caveats from the paper: After ivuxolimab, expanded clones were on average more numerous among CD8+ T cells than among CD4+ T cells. The antigen specificity of the peripheral T cells that underwent clonal expansion was not determined. In the 0.1-3.0 mg/kg groups, partial responders were among the patients with the lowest normalized peripheral clonal expansion, particularly in CD8+ T cells. Low levels of normalized T-cell clonal expansion were also seen in some patients who did not respond. At doses from 0.1 to 3.0 mg/kg, clonal expansion was seen in both CD4+ and CD8+ blood T cells between baseline and week 6.

Sequencing used CD4+ or CD8+ T cells sorted from blood, obtained in a trial of the OX40 agonist ivuxolimab. This receptor was taken from an adult with an advanced solid tumor such as melanoma, head and neck, liver or kidney cancer. The rearranged segments are TRBV5-1 and TRBJ2-5, with no reliable assignment of the D segment. The encoded CDR3 is CASSLVDTQETQYF. The DNA is TGCGCCAGCAGCTTAGTTGACACCCAAGAGACCCAGTACTTC. Supplemented by the reference TRBV5-1 and TRBJ2-5 proteins around the CDR3, the complete variable domain is KAGVTQTPRYLIKTRGQQVTLSCSPISGHRSVSWYQQTPGQGLQFLFEYFSETQRNKGNFPGRFSGRQFSNSRSEMNVSTLELGDSALYLCASSLVDTQETQYFGPGTRLLVL.